A single T cell receptor (beta chain) is shown here with its context. cDNA reverse transcribed from extracted RNA served as the sequencing template. The assay was immunoSEQ multiplex PCR, and TCRdb's table has in-frame clones only and misses some. Found here are approximately 210,000 clones, around three fifths of them singletons; the top ten hold approximately 1.3%. This sample was taken from a study of CD8+ T cells in alopecia areata. Overall study context: Dosing spanned 6 to 18 months on tofacitinib, then 6 months off drug.

The sample's treatment: oral pan-JAK inhibitor, 5-10 mg twice daily. This sequence originates from a human donor with alopecia areata. Sequencing was performed on CD4+ T cells sorted from blood, taken at approximately week 49, from a patient treated with tofacitinib.

The CDR3 DNA is TGCGCCAGCAGCCTACAGGGACACTATGGCTACACCTTC. Protein sequence: CASSLQGHYGYTF. V usage is TRBV4-3 and J usage is TRBJ1-2; D is possibly TRBD1 (6 bases). The length of the CDR3 is 13 residues. Germline CDR1 is LGHNA and CDR2 is YSLEER. V lost 4 bases to trimming and J lost 3 bases, with 9 bases between them.